The clone carrying this T cell receptor (beta chain) showed up many times. Its antigen is not identified. J gave up 1 base and V 5 bases, and 7 bases lay outside the gene matches. This CDR3 has 15 amino acids. Germline V gene lookup returns CDR1 SGHRS and CDR2 YFSETQ. This specimen belongs to a study of neoadjuvant anti-PD-1 for oral cavity cancer. The overall study: Around day 43, patients without progression received a fourth nivolumab dose before surgery. Findings and caveats of the study: With a few patients per group, TCR findings need larger cohorts.

Only in-frame clones appear in the TCRdb table, and some are missing; sequencing was by immunoSEQ multiplex PCR. The sample lists 60,000 to 80,000 clones, under 85% occurring once. The clonotype was recovered from a person aged 40-85 years with oral cavity squamous cell carcinoma. Source: PBMCs, taken before nivolumab (anti-PD-1) treatment. The chain carries TRBV5-1 and TRBJ2-5, with 8 bases fitting TRBD1. Here the CDR3 DNA reads TGCGCCAGCAGTTCCGACAGGGGCCCCCAAGAGACCCAGTACTTC. This sequence encodes CASSSDRGPQETQYF. Complete variable domain (other parts from reference TRBV5-1 and TRBJ2-5): KAGVTQTPRYLIKTRGQQVTLSCSPISGHRSVSWYQQTPGQGLQFLFEYFSETQRNKGNFPGRFSGRQFSNSRSEMNVSTLELGDSALYLCASSSDRGPQETQYFGPGTRLLVL.